Sequencing of this T cell receptor (beta chain) was carried out in a study of identical twins. Study results and caveats: Potential partial confounding of zero-insertion analyses by invariant MAIT and iNKT cells was noted.

Everyone who donated was a healthy Caucasian. Through template switching, a universal primer site was introduced, and the cDNA contained unique molecular identifiers. TCRdb reanalysed the 5' RACE reads using MiXCR and keeps one entry per CDR3 protein. The table lists nearly 650,000 distinct CDR3 sequences, roughly 7.2% of them singletons. The CDR3 consists of 15 residues. Trimming removed 7 bases from V and 4 bases from J; junction bases left unmatched: 6. This clonotype was counted ten times or more. Its antigen is as yet unknown. The same sample was also used in a study of yellow fever vaccine responses in identical twins. As that report states: Reported findings indicate that twins' vaccine T cell responses seemed partially convergent, partially personalized.

Input material: PBMCs. The receptor was isolated from a woman aged 18-35 years in good health. The rearrangement uses TRBV12-3 or TRBV12-4 and TRBJ2-1, with 11 bases identical to TRBD2. In DNA form, the CDR3 reads TGTGCCAGCACCATCGGACTAGCGGGTTACAATGAGCAGTTCTTC. This gives the protein CASTIGLAGYNEQFF.